The 11 T cell receptor beta chains below all came from one sample that was sequenced in a study of regulatory T cells in long-lasting Graves disease. Time point specified: persistent/refractory GD, antithyroid drugs over 5 years with positive TRAb. The TCR library was prepared using RNA isolated from PBMCs. HTBI primers from iRepertoire and Arm-PCR of CDR3 regions yielded the TCR beta libraries. One entry per CDR3 protein, called by TCRdb with MiXCR from the multiplex PCR reads. The sample holds over 350,000 distinct CDR3 sequences, more than 20% seen once. Sequenced material: peripheral blood mononuclear cells (PBMCs), taken when the disease was refractory, from a patient treated with antithyroid drugs. The receptors here all came from a female donor with Graves disease.

This clonotype occurred a few times. The chain joins TRBV6-9 to TRBJ1-1, with D tentatively TRBD1 (5 bases). V lost 7 bases and J 0 bases, leaving 12 bases between the germline ends. CDR1 MNHGY and CDR2 SVAAGI come from the germline V gene. This CDR3 is built from 14 residues. This chain's CDR3 is CASTYRGMNTEAFF. For the CDR3, the DNA is TGTGCCAGCACTTACCGGGGGATGAACACTGAAGCTTTCTTT.

This clonotype turned up a few times. This chain joins TRBV2 and TRBJ1-2; D gene ambiguous. Germline V lookup: CDR1 SNHLY, CDR2 FYNNEI. The germline V and J ends were trimmed by 7 bases and 7 bases, with 25 bases remaining between them. CDR3 length equals 16 residues. This CDR3 is CASNIDLIGGGRGYTF. The DNA of the CDR3 is TGTGCCAGCAACATCGATCTCATAGGCGGAGGGCGTGGCTACACCTTC.

This clonotype was found a few times. The rearrangement links TRBV29-1 to TRBJ1-1; D call uncertain. The CDR3 is 14 amino acids. V was clipped by 3 bases and J by 5 bases, with 16 bases between them. The germline V gene encodes CDR1 SQVTM and CDR2 ANQGSEA. The CDR3 DNA reads as TGCAGCGTTGAGCCATTGGGGTTTATAACTGAAGCTTTCTTT. Protein product: CSVEPLGFITEAFF.

There are many counts of this clonotype. CDR3 sequence (DNA): TGTGCCAGCTCAGCCACAGGGTACTCCTACACCTTC. Translating it yields CASSATGYSYTF. This chain joins TRBV18 and TRBJ1-2; tentative D call: TRBD1 (6 bases). Germline CDR1 and CDR2: KGHSH and LQKENI. The CDR3 spans 12 residues. V lost 5 bases and J 10 bases, leaving 14 bases between the germline ends.

About this clonotype itself: A read error may be the cause here, since a much bigger clone is one base away. The chain uses TRBV27 and TRBJ1-4, with D possibly TRBD1 on 6 matching bases. Germline-derived CDR1 and CDR2 are MNHEY and SMNVEV (reference sequence). The length of the CDR3 is 15 residues. The CDR3 bases are TGTGTCAGCAGTTTAATGGGGGGCGGTAATGAAAAACTGTTTTTT. This translates into CVSSLMGGGNEKLFF. The entire variable domain, with the rest obtained from reference TRBV27 and TRBJ1-4, is as follows: EAQVTQNPRYLITVTGKKLTVTCSQNMNHEYMSWYRQDPGLGLRQIYYSMNVEVTDKGDVPEGYKVSRKEKRNFPLILESPSPNQTSLYFCVSSLMGGGNEKLFFGSGTQLSVL.

This clonotype was counted a few times. A much larger clone is a single base away; this may be a read error. The CDR3 carries no conserved terminal phenylalanine or tryptophan, so it likely arises from a read error. The chain employs TRBV28 and TRBJ2-5; TRBD1 matches at 7 bases. CDR3 size: 16 residues. V shed 6 bases and J 2 bases; nucleotides not matched to a gene: 12. The germline V gene encodes CDR1 MDHEN and CDR2 SYDVKM. CDR3 residues: CASSPDRIAQQETQYL. The CDR3 DNA reads as TGTGCCAGCAGCCCGGACAGGATTGCACAACAAGAGACCCAGTACCTC.

V is TRBV12-3 or TRBV12-4 and J is TRBJ1-1; TRBD1 might be the D (5 bases). V was shortened by 6 bases and J by 0 bases, with 11 bases between the two germline ends. The CDR3 consists of 14 residues. The CDR3 spells CASSKTGVNTEAFF. The CDR3, as DNA: TGTGCCAGCAGCAAGACGGGGGTGAACACTGAAGCTTTCTTT.

The chain recombines TRBV5-1 with TRBJ2-7, with a tentative D call TRBD2 (6 bases). Germline V gene sequence: CDR1 SGHRS, CDR2 YFSETQ. The length of the CDR3 is 16 residues. V lost 6 bases to trimming and J lost 0 bases, with 19 bases between them. The CDR3 DNA is TGCGCCAGCAAGCTAGTCGGGGGTTCCTCCTCCTACGAGCAGTACTTC. Its translation: CASKLVGGSSSYEQYF. The variable domain in full, completed from reference TRBV5-1 and TRBJ2-7, reads KAGVTQTPRYLIKTRGQQVTLSCSPISGHRSVSWYQQTPGQGLQFLFEYFSETQRNKGNFPGRFSGRQFSNSRSEMNVSTLELGDSALYLCASKLVGGSSSYEQYFGPGTRLTVT.

This clonotype was recorded a few times. The CDR3 DNA reads as TGCGCCAGCAGCACCGGTGGGGGACAGGGGATCCACGAGCAGTACTTC. It is translated as CASSTGGGQGIHEQYF. The chain has TRBV5-1 and TRBJ2-7, with 10 bases lining up with TRBD1. This CDR3 has 16 amino acids. V lost 4 bases to trimming and J lost 5 bases; unmatched junction nucleotides: 12. Germline V gene sequence: CDR1 SGHRS, CDR2 YFSETQ.

The chain couples TRBV5-1 to TRBJ2-2; 12 nucleotides match TRBD2. The CDR3 contains 15 residues. V trimming: 4 bases; J trimming: 4 bases; junction bases outside the gene matches: 2. From germline, CDR1 is SGHRS and CDR2 YFSETQ. The CDR3 protein is CASSRTSGATGELFF. The CDR3 DNA reads TGCGCCAGCAGCCGGACTAGCGGGGCCACCGGGGAGCTGTTTTTT.

The chain joins TRBV9 to TRBJ2-1; 7 bases agree with TRBD2. Germline V lookup: CDR1 SGDLS, CDR2 YYNGEE. V lost 4 bases to trimming and J lost 0 bases; unmatched junction nucleotides: 4. The CDR3 contains 15 residues. The CDR3 loop is CASSPGGSSYNEQFF. CDR3 DNA: TGTGCCAGCAGCCCCGGCGGGAGCTCCTACAATGAGCAGTTCTTC.